Following are 12 T cell receptor beta chains from one sample sequenced in a study of blood T cells in healthy people across ages. Primed by a sample-barcoded 5' primer and a J-beta primer mix, a second PCR proceeded for about 7 to 11 cycles. Via MiXCR, TCRdb re-called the 5' RACE reads, giving one row per CDR3 protein. Among roughly 1.5 million distinct CDR3 sequences listed, approximately 39% were seen once. The specimen sequenced was blood. These receptors all stem from a woman in her late teens or twenties in good health.

This clonotype was seen at least ten times. The V gene is TRBV4-1, the J gene TRBJ1-4; a possible D gene is TRBD1 (5 bases). V was pared by 4 bases and J by 4 bases, with 10 bases between. From germline, CDR1 is MGHRA and CDR2 YSYEKL. This CDR3 region has 14 residues. Here the CDR3 DNA reads TGCGCCAGCAGCCGAGACAGCAGTAATGAAAAACTGTTTTTT. Protein: CASSRDSSNEKLFF.

The chain recombines TRBV20-1 with TRBJ2-5; no reliable D call. This CDR3 contains 15 residues. CDR1 DFQATT and CDR2 SNEGSKA come from the germline V gene (reference sequence). V lost 2 bases and J 5 bases, leaving 18 bases between the germline ends. The CDR3 DNA is TGCAGTGCTAGAAGAACGGGCAGGTTCGGGGAGACCCAGTACTTC. Translation: CSARRTGRFGETQYF.

This clonotype has ten or more counts. This chain uses TRBV20-1 with TRBJ2-5; TRBD1 might be the D (6 bases). The CDR3 sequence is 13 residues long. V was clipped by 3 bases and J by 5 bases, with 13 bases between them. Germline CDR1 DFQATT, CDR2 SNEGSKA (reference sequence). The CDR3 spells CSASLRGLETQYF. CDR3 nucleotide sequence: TGCAGTGCTAGTCTCAGGGGTCTTGAGACCCAGTACTTC.

This clonotype was picked up a small number of times. The chain joins TRBV15 to TRBJ2-5; D perhaps matches TRBD1 (6 bases). V was cut by 0 bases and J by 9 bases, with 14 bases left in between. The CDR3 consists of 14 residues. Germline-derived CDR1 and CDR2 are LNHNV and YYDKDF (reference sequence). The CDR3 coding sequence is TGTGCCACCAGCAGAGATCTCGGGACAAGGGCCCAGTACTTC. Protein product: CATSRDLGTRAQYF.

The chain is built from TRBV11-2 and TRBJ2-3; TRBD2 is a possible D gene (5 bases). The CDR3 runs 18 residues. Trimming pared 4 bases from V and 2 bases from J, leaving 22 bases between. CDR1 SGHAT and CDR2 FQNNGV come from the germline V gene. This CDR3 is CASSSAWVVGSITDTQYF. The CDR3 DNA sequence: TGTGCCAGCAGCTCAGCGTGGGTTGTGGGGAGTATCACAGATACGCAGTATTTT. The whole variable domain, filled in from reference TRBV11-2 and TRBJ2-3, reads EAGVAQSPRYKIIEKRQSVAFWCNPISGHATLYWYQQILGQGPKLLIQFQNNGVVDDSQLPKDRFSAERLKGVDSTLKIQPAKLEDSAVYLCASSSAWVVGSITDTQYFGPGTRLTVL.

This clonotype was counted only a few times. The CDR3 DNA follows: TGCGCCAGCAGACCGGCGGGTGGCGGGGCCTCCTACGAGCAGTACTTC. The encoded protein is CASRPAGGGASYEQYF. V and J are TRBV5-1 and TRBJ2-7; TRBD2 is a possible D gene (6 bases). Per germline, CDR1 SGHRS and CDR2 YFSETQ. Trimming took 5 bases from V and 0 from J, leaving 18 bases between them. The CDR3 has 16 residues.

The V call is TRBV6-6, the J call TRBJ1-4; no clear D. CDR3 length: 15 amino acids. Germline V gene lookup returns CDR1 MNHNY and CDR2 SVGAGI (reference sequence). Trimming stripped 2 bases from V and 3 bases from J, with 10 bases between. Here the CDR3 DNA reads TGTGCCAGCAGTTACGTAGGGCCGGCTAATGAAAAACTGTTTTTT. It specifies CASSYVGPANEKLFF.

This clonotype occurred a few times. The J gene is TRBJ1-4, the V gene TRBV6-5; no clear D. V shed 0 bases and J shed 0 bases, with 5 bases lying between them. This CDR3 has 15 residues. Germline-derived CDR1 and CDR2 are MNHEY and SVGAGI. CDR3 nucleotides: TGTGCCAGCAGTTACTCGAGTGCAACTAATGAAAAACTGTTTTTT. It encodes CASSYSSATNEKLFF.

This clonotype was seen a single time. The chain links TRBV7-2 to TRBJ1-2; D unclear. V was trimmed by 5 bases and J by 8 bases, leaving 12 bases between them. This CDR3 comprises 12 residues. The V gene's germline CDR1 is SGHTA and CDR2 FQGNSA. The CDR3 DNA is TGTGCCAGCAGCCCGCTCCGGGTGGGCTACACCTTC. Residues: CASSPLRVGYTF. Based on the CDR3 plus reference TRBV7-2 and TRBJ1-2, the full variable domain is GAGVSQSPSNKVTEKGKDVELRCDPISGHTALYWYRQSLGQGLEFLIYFQGNSAPDKSGLPSDRFSAERTGGSVSTLTIQRTQQEDSAVYLCASSPLRVGYTFGSGTRLTVV.

This clonotype was seen a few times. V and J are TRBV4-1 and TRBJ2-2; no clear D gene. This CDR3 comprises 11 residues. Deletions cut 8 bases from V and 6 bases from J, with 7 bases between. CDR1 is MGHRA, CDR2 YSYEKL, per germline. The CDR3 bases are TGCGCCAGCGCCGCACCCGGGGAGCTGTTTTTT. Protein product: CASAAPGELFF.

The chain uses TRBV2 and TRBJ2-1; TRBD2 is a possible D gene (5 bases). The CDR3 contains 15 residues. CDR1 and CDR2 from the germline V gene are SNHLY and FYNNEI. The V end was cut by 6 bases, the J end by 0 bases, with 12 bases between. The CDR3 protein is CASRKAESSYNEQFF. In DNA, the CDR3 is TGTGCCAGCAGGAAAGCGGAGAGCTCCTACAATGAGCAGTTCTTC.

The chain joins TRBV3-1 to TRBJ2-2; possible D gene TRBD2, 6 bases. V was trimmed by 2 bases and J by 5 bases, leaving 12 bases between them. The CDR3 runs to 15 residues. The germline gives CDR1 LGHDT, CDR2 YNNKEL (reference sequence). The CDR3 region is CASSQRLGWTGELFF. The CDR3 DNA sequence: TGTGCCAGCAGCCAACGACTAGGTTGGACCGGGGAGCTGTTTTTT.